What follows are 19 T cell receptor beta chains derived from one specimen sequenced in a study of shared clonotypes between healthy human individuals. The table came from immunoSEQ multiplex PCR; TCRdb's copy has only in-frame clones and leaves some out. The sample has some 2,000,000 clones, roughly 95% seen once; the top ten hold approximately 0.13%. The sample taken for sequencing was naive CD4+ T cells sorted from blood. Subset meaning: CD45RA+ positively selected. The receptor set was obtained from a young man in good health.

The chain joins TRBV7-2 to TRBJ1-2, with 11 positions matching TRBD1. CDR1 and CDR2 (germline): SGHTA, FQGNSA. V dropped 4 bases and J dropped 3; count of bases not matched to a gene: 4. This CDR3 has 15 residues. Here the CDR3 DNA reads TGTGCCAGCAGCTCAGGACAGGGGGCACACTATGGCTACACCTTC. This gives the protein CASSSGQGAHYGYTF.

On this clone: The sample has other DNA sequences that encode this CDR3 too. The chain carries TRBV18 and TRBJ1-5; TRBD1 is a possible D gene (5 bases). Trimming cost V 3 bases and J 7 bases, with 10 bases left between them. CDR1 and CDR2 (germline): KGHSH, LQKENI. The CDR3 sequence is 13 residues long. The CDR3 region has the DNA TGTGCCAGCTCACCCCAGGGAGGACAGCCCCAGCATTTT. Its protein product is CASSPQGGQPQHF. Based on the CDR3 plus reference TRBV18 and TRBJ1-5, the full variable domain is NAGVMQNPRHLVRRRGQEARLRCSPMKGHSHVYWYRQLPEEGLKFMVYLQKENIIDESGMPKERFSAEFPKEGPSILRIQQVVRGDSAAYFCASSPQGGQPQHFGDGTRLSIL.

This chain links TRBV6-5 with TRBJ2-3; no clear D. Germline lookup yields CDR1 MNHEY and CDR2 SVGAGI. The CDR3 runs to 13 residues. The germline V and J ends were trimmed by 6 bases and 5 bases, with 12 bases remaining between them. The CDR3 DNA is TGTGCCAGCAGCTCCGGTGTCGTAGATACGCAGTATTTT. Translating it yields CASSSGVVDTQYF.

This clone was recorded only once. The sample holds other DNA sequences that translate to the same CDR3. The chain has TRBV18 and TRBJ2-2, with TRBD1 as a possible D gene (5 bases). Germline assignment: CDR1 KGHSH and CDR2 LQKENI. The CDR3 runs 16 residues. V lost 2 bases to trimming and J lost 0 bases, with 10 bases between them. The CDR3 region is CASSPRGGTNTGELFF. Written as DNA, the CDR3 is TGTGCCAGCTCACCAAGGGGCGGAACGAACACCGGGGAGCTGTTTTTT.

V is TRBV18 and J is TRBJ2-3; D call uncertain. The CDR3 totals 14 residues. V lost 5 bases and J lost 3, with 12 bases in between. Per germline, CDR1 KGHSH and CDR2 LQKENI. CDR3 DNA sequence: TGTGCCAGCTCATTAAACCTAGGGACAGATACGCAGTATTTT. This gives the protein CASSLNLGTDTQYF. The entire variable domain, with the rest obtained from reference TRBV18 and TRBJ2-3, is as follows: NAGVMQNPRHLVRRRGQEARLRCSPMKGHSHVYWYRQLPEEGLKFMVYLQKENIIDESGMPKERFSAEFPKEGPSILRIQQVVRGDSAAYFCASSLNLGTDTQYFGPGTRLTVL.

This rearrangement joins TRBV6-6 to TRBJ1-3; maybe TRBD1 (5 bases). The CDR3 extends over 15 amino acids. Trimming stripped 6 bases from V and 0 bases from J, with 12 bases between. From germline, CDR1 is MNHNY and CDR2 SVGAGI (reference sequence). CDR3 residues: CASSSDSTSGNTIYF. CDR3 coding DNA: TGTGCCAGCAGCTCCGACAGTACCTCTGGAAACACCATATATTTT.

The chain links TRBV4-3 to TRBJ1-3; D unresolved. There are 14 residues in the CDR3. Per germline, CDR1 LGHNA and CDR2 YSLEER. Trimming removed 2 bases at V and 2 bases at J, with 7 bases between. CDR3 sequence reads: CASSQFVTGNTIYF. The CDR3 coding sequence is TGCGCCAGCAGCCAATTTGTGACTGGAAACACCATATATTTT.

V and J are TRBV12-5 and TRBJ1-2; 10 bases are a match to TRBD1. The CDR3 has 17 amino acids. J lost 7 bases, V lost 0 bases, and 11 bases had no gene match. Germline assignment: CDR1 LGHNT and CDR2 FRNRAP. The CDR3 sequence: CASGLVLKTGGAFGYTF. The CDR3 DNA sequence: TGTGCTAGTGGTTTGGTACTGAAGACAGGGGGCGCGTTTGGCTACACCTTC.

V and J are TRBV19 and TRBJ2-2, with D perhaps given as TRBD1 or TRBD2 (6 bases each). Trimming pared 2 bases from V and 6 bases from J, leaving 16 bases between. This CDR3 contains 16 residues. Germline V gene data show CDR1 as LNHDA and CDR2 as SQIVND (reference sequence). The CDR3 DNA follows: TGTGCCAGTAGTATAACCGGGGGCCCCGGGGCCGGGGAGCTGTTTTTT. Translated, it gives CASSITGGPGAGELFF.

The chain links TRBV2 to TRBJ2-2, with D possibly matching TRBD1 (6 bases). Germline CDR1 and CDR2: SNHLY and FYNNEI. Trimming left V 6 bases short and J 2 bases short, with 13 bases between. The length of the CDR3 is 15 residues. The CDR3 DNA reads as TGTGCCAGCAGGCCAGGGGTGCTTAACACCGGGGAGCTGTTTTTT. Translation: CASRPGVLNTGELFF.

V gene TRBV4-1 combines with J gene TRBJ2-4; 10 nucleotides align to TRBD2. This CDR3 has 16 amino acids. The junction had 8 bases not matched to a gene; V was cut back by 3 bases and J by 6 bases. Germline CDR1 MGHRA, CDR2 YSYEKL. CDR3 DNA: TGCGCCAGCAGCCAGACGATGACTAGCGGGTCAAACATTCAGTACTTC. Translation: CASSQTMTSGSNIQYF.

The V and J genes are TRBV29-1 and TRBJ2-5; D gene unclear. The CDR3 extends over 12 amino acids. V lost 3 bases, J lost 2 bases, and 7 bases lay in between. The germline gives CDR1 SQVTM, CDR2 ANQGSEA. The chain's CDR3 is CSVDRLQETQYF. The DNA of the CDR3 is TGCAGCGTTGACCGATTGCAAGAGACCCAGTACTTC.

The genes are TRBV12-5 and TRBJ2-1; perhaps TRBD1 as D (5 bases). V was trimmed by 1 base and J by 2 bases, leaving 12 bases between them. CDR1 and CDR2 from the germline V gene are LGHNT and FRNRAP. This CDR3 has 16 residues. CDR3 DNA: TGTGCTAGTGGTTTGGACAAGGGGCTTCCCTACAATGAGCAGTTCTTC. Translated: CASGLDKGLPYNEQFF.

The gene calls are TRBV7-2 and TRBJ2-7; TRBD1 agrees at 8 bases. The V gene end was trimmed by 4 bases and the J gene end by 2 bases; junction bases not matched to a gene: 4. The CDR3 consists of 14 residues. Per the germline V gene, CDR1 is SGHTA and CDR2 is FQGNSA. The CDR3 here is CASSYDRGTYEQYF. DNA for the CDR3: TGTGCCAGCAGCTACGACAGGGGTACCTACGAGCAGTACTTC.

This clone has a single count. This chain connects TRBV14 to TRBJ2-1; the D is unclear. The V end lost 1 base, the J end lost 0 bases, and 16 bases lay between the germline ends. CDR1 SGHDN and CDR2 FVKESK come from the germline V gene. The CDR3 covers 18 residues. DNA of the CDR3: TGTGCCAGCAGCCAAGGGGATGTGCTACCCAGCTCCTACAATGAGCAGTTCTTC. Its translation is CASSQGDVLPSSYNEQFF. The whole variable domain, filled in from reference TRBV14 and TRBJ2-1, reads EAGVTQFPSHSVIEKGQTVTLRCDPISGHDNLYWYRRVMGKEIKFLLHFVKESKQDESGMPNNRFLAERTGGTYSTLKVQPAELEDSGVYFCASSQGDVLPSSYNEQFFGPGTRLTVL.

This clone was recorded a few times. Other DNA sequences from this sample encode an identical CDR3 as well. The chain links TRBV6-1 to TRBJ2-7, with D hard to call. This CDR3 is 11 amino acids long. Trimming removed 3 bases from V and 3 bases from J, with 3 bases in between. CDR1 is MNHNS and CDR2 is SASEGT in the germline V gene. In DNA, the CDR3 is TGTGCCAGCAGTGATCTCTACGAGCAGTACTTC. Amino acid sequence: CASSDLYEQYF.

The chain employs TRBV6-5 and TRBJ1-2; D unclear. The germline V gene encodes CDR1 MNHEY and CDR2 SVGAGI. The V and J ends lost 2 bases and 4 bases respectively, with 8 bases between them. CDR3 size: 13 residues. The CDR3 DNA follows: TGTGCCAGCAGTTACGGGGAGGGCTATGGCTACACCTTC. Its protein is CASSYGEGYGYTF.

The gene calls are TRBV19 and TRBJ1-6; no clear D. Germline V gene data show CDR1 as LNHDA and CDR2 as SQIVND (reference sequence). V was cut by 4 bases and J by 0 bases, with 16 bases left in between. The CDR3 is made up of 18 amino acids. CDR3 region: CASSTQRGPSSYNSPLHF. In DNA, the CDR3 is TGTGCCAGTAGTACCCAACGAGGGCCAAGCTCCTATAATTCACCCCTCCACTTT.

This chain links TRBV2 with TRBJ2-3; 7 bases map to TRBD1. The V gene's germline CDR1 is SNHLY and CDR2 FYNNEI. The V segment lost 4 bases and the J segment 7 bases; nucleotides outside the gene matches: 11. There are 15 residues in the CDR3. As DNA, the CDR3 is TGTGCCAGCAGTGCCCGCAGGGGGAATGAAAATACGCAGTATTTT. Protein: CASSARRGNENTQYF.